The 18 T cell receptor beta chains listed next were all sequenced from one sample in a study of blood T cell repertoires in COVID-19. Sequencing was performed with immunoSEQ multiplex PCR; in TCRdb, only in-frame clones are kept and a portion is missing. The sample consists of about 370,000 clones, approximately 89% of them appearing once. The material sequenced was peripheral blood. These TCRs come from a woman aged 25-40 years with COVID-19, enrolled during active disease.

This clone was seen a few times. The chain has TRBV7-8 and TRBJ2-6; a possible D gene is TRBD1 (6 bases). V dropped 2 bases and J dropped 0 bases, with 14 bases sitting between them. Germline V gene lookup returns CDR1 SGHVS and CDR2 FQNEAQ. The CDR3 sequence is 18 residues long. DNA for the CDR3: TGTGCCAGCAGCTTATCAGGGGTGGATCTCTCTGGGGCCAACGTCCTGACTTTC. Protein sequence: CASSLSGVDLSGANVLTF.

CDR3 amino acids: CAWSVLQGGEQFF. In DNA form, the CDR3 reads TGTGCCTGGAGTGTACTTCAGGGTGGTGAGCAGTTCTTC. The chain joins TRBV30 to TRBJ2-1; TRBD1 might be the D (5 bases). CDR3 length: 13 amino acids. V dropped 0 bases and J dropped 9 bases, with 12 bases sitting between them. Germline CDR1 GTSNPN, CDR2 SVGIG (reference sequence).

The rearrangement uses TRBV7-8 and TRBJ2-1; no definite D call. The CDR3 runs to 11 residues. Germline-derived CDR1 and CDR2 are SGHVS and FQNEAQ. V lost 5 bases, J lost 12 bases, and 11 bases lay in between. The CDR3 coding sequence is TGTGCCAGCAGCGATTTCGAGGTGCAGTTCTTC. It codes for CASSDFEVQFF.

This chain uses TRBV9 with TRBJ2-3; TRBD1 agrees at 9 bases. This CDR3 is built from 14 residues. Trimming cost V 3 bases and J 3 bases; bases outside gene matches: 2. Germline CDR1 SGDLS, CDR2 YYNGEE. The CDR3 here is CASSGGQGTDTQYF. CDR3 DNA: TGTGCCAGCAGCGGGGGACAGGGTACAGATACGCAGTATTTT.

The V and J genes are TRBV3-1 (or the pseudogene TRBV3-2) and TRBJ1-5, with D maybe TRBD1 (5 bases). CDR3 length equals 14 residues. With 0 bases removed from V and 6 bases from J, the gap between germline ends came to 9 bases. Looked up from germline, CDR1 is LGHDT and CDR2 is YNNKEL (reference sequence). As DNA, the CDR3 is TGTGCCAGCAGCCAAGACAGGGTGGTTCAGCCCCAGCATTTT. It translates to CASSQDRVVQPQHF.

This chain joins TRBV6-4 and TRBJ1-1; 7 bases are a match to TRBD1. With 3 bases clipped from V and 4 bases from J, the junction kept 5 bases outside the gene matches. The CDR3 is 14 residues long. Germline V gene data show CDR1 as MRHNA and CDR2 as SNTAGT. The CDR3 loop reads CASSEGGASTEAFF. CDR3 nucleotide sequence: TGTGCCAGCAGTGAAGGGGGCGCGAGCACTGAAGCTTTCTTT.

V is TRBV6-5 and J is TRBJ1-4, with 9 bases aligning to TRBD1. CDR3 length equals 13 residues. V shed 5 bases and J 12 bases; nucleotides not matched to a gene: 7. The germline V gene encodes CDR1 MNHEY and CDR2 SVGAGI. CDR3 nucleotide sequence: TGTGCCAGCAGTAGCCGGGACAGGGACCAACTGTTTTTT. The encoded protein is CASSSRDRDQLFF.

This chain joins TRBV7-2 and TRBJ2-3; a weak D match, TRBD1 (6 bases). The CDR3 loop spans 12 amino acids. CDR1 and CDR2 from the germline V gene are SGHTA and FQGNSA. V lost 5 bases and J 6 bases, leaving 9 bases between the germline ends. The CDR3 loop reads CASSPGADTQYF. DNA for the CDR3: TGTGCCAGCAGCCCAGGGGCGGATACGCAGTATTTT.

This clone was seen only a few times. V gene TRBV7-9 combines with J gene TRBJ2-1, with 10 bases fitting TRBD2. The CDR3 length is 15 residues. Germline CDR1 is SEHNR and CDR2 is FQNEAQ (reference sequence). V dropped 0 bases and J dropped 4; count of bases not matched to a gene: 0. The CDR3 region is CASSLAGLAYNEQFF. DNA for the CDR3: TGTGCCAGCAGCTTAGCGGGACTAGCGTACAATGAGCAGTTCTTC.

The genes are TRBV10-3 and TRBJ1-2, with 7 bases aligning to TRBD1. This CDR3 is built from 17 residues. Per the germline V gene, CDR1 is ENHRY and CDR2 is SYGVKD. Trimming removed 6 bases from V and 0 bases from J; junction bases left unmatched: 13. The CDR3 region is CAIRPDRAPRANYGYTF. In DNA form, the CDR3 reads TGTGCCATCAGGCCTGACAGGGCCCCCCGGGCTAACTATGGCTACACCTTC.

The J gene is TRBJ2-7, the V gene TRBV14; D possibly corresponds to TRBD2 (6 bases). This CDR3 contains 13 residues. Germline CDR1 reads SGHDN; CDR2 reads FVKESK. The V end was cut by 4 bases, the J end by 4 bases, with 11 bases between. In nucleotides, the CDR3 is TGTGCCAGCAGCCGGCGGGAAGAGTACGAGCAGTACTTC. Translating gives CASSRREEYEQYF.

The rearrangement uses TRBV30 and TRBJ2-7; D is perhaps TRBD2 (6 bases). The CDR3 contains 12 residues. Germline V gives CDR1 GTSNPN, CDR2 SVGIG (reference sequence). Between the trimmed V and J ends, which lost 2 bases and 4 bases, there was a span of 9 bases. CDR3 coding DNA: TGTGCCTGGAGTAGGGGACTGTACGAGCAGTACTTC. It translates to CAWSRGLYEQYF.

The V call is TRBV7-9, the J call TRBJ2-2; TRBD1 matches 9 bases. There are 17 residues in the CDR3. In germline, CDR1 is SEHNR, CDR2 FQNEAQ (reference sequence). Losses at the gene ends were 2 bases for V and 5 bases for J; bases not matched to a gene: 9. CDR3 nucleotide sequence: TGTGCCAGCAGCTTAAAAGGACAGGGGCAATCGACCGGGGAGCTGTTTTTT. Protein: CASSLKGQGQSTGELFF. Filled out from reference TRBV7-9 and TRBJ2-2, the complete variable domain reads DTGVSQNPRHKITKRGQNVTFRCDPISEHNRLYWYRQTLGQGPEFLTYFQNEAQLEKSRLLSDRFSAERPKGSFSTLEIQRTEQGDSAMYLCASSLKGQGQSTGELFFGEGSRLTVL.

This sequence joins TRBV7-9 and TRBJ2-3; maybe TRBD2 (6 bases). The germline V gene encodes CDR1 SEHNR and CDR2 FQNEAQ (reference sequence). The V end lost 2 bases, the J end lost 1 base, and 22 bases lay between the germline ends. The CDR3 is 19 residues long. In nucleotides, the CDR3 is TGTGCCAGCAGCTTATCGACGGACATTACGGGAGAGGGCACAGATACGCAGTATTTT. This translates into CASSLSTDITGEGTDTQYF.

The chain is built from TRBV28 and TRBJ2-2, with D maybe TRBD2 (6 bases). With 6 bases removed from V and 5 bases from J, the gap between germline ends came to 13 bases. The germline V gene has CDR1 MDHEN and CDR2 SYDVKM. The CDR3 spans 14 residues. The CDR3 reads CASSPPRETGELFF. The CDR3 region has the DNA TGTGCCAGCAGCCCCCCCCGGGAGACCGGGGAGCTGTTTTTT.

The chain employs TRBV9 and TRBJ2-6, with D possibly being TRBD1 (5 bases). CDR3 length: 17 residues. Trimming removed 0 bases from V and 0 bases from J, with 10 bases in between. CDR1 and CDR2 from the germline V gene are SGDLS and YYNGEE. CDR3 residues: CASSVGPGYSGANVLTF. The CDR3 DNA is TGTGCCAGCAGCGTAGGTCCAGGGTACTCTGGGGCCAACGTCCTGACTTTC.

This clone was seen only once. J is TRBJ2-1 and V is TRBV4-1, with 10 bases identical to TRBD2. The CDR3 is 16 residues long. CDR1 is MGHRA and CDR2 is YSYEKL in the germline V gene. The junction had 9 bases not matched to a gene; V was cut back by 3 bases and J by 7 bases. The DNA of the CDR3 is TGCGCCAGCAGCCAGGAAGCGGGAGGGACAAGAAATGAGCAGTTCTTC. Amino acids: CASSQEAGGTRNEQFF.

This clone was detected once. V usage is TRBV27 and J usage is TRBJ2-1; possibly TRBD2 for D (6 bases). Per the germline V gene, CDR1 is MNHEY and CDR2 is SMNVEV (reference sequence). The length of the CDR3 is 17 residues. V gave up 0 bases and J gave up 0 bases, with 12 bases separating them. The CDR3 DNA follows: TGTGCCAGCAGTTTATCGCATGGAGGGAGCTCCTACAATGAGCAGTTCTTC. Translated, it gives CASSLSHGGSSYNEQFF.